This T cell receptor beta chain appears in the sequencing data of a study of blood T cell repertoires in COVID-19 (dated by TCRdb to 2018 to 2021). The study in broad terms: Samples from collaborators originated in the United States, Italy and Spain and spanned both the acute and convalescent phases of COVID-19. The samples were drawn from two sources: the first 160 participants of the ongoing ImmuneRACE study, and 1,200 or so subjects contributed by 6 global collaborators. Deeply sampled blood TCRbeta repertoires from subjects exposed to, actively infected with, or recovered from COVID-19 were included in the dataset. The prospective study material was composed of cDNA or gDNA derived from T cells, B-cell-depleted T cells, or PBMCs. Sample metadata almost always included a de-identified subject ID, COVID-19 status, age in years and sex. A freely available public database, intended as a resource for researchers studying the immune response to SARS-CoV-2, is where the repertoires were released. HLA class I and class II types, where available, came from metadata supplied by the sample provider rather than from assay-based typing. Overall results and qualifications from the work: How much clinical and demographic metadata was included differed by source and by participant, and the metadata was provided uncurated.

V drops 5 bases and J drops 10 bases, leaving 21 bases in between. The CDR3 numbers 14 residues from cysteine through phenylalanine. Left in the record is the CDR3 DNA by itself, 42 bases read in frame from the first base. In the germline V gene, CDR1 corresponds to SGHRS and CDR2 to YFSETQ. TCRbeta CDR3 regions were amplified from genomic DNA using the immunoSEQ Assay, a bias-controlled multiplex PCR. The authors' analysis ran thus. Within the assay, amplification of reference gene primers was used to estimate how many nucleated cells each sample contained. Sequence reads were collapsed and filtered to measure the absolute abundance of every unique TCRbeta CDR3 rearrangement. Productive Simpson clonality was computed per sample as the square root of Simpson's diversity index over productive rearrangements. This immuneACCESS table, as held by TCRdb, lists in-frame sequences with V and J called but not all clones. Of the missing ones, under half trace to an unresolved V gene in checked studies; the others have no known cause. The V and J calls and clone size are taken from that table; D and trimming were inferred from the DNA. The sample table holds approximately 66,000 clones, of which approximately 91% were seen once. About a fifth of the sample is taken by the ten largest.

Note on this clone: Which antigen it targets is not known. Per-base qualities were not stored, and no clone one base away is much larger.

Whole blood was collected in K2EDTA tubes by collaborating institutions according to the institutions' own protocols. Collaborator samples were shipped for TCRbeta analysis as frozen whole blood, isolated PBMCs, or DNA extracted from either sample type. The sample was peripheral blood. The source is a woman aged 50 to 65 with active or convalescent COVID-19. Here the chain combines TRBV5-1 and TRBJ1-1; the D gene is possibly TRBD1, with 6 bases matching. The CDR3 here reads CASSWGGRRERAFF. The DNA is as follows: TGCGCCAGCAGTTGGGGGGGCCGCAGGGAAAGAGCTTTCTTT.